The 21 T cell receptor beta chains listed next were all sequenced from one sample in a study of blood T cell repertoires in COVID-19. The method was immunoSEQ multiplex PCR; TCRdb's version includes in-frame clones alone and lacks a portion of them. This sample carries under 150,000 clones, about 87% of them seen once, and the ten largest clones take 25% to 30%. The sample taken for sequencing was peripheral blood. The receptor source for this set is a human donor in a cohort sampled during active COVID-19.

The chain employs TRBV18 and TRBJ1-1; weak D call: TRBD1 (6 bases). V gave up 5 bases and J gave up 1 base, with 11 bases separating them. This CDR3 comprises 14 residues. Germline assignment: CDR1 KGHSH and CDR2 LQKENI. CDR3 bases: TGTGCCAGCTCAACGACAGGATGGAACACTGAAGCTTTCTTT. Residues: CASSTTGWNTEAFF. The full variable domain, its missing parts supplied by reference TRBV18 and TRBJ1-1, is NAGVMQNPRHLVRRRGQEARLRCSPMKGHSHVYWYRQLPEEGLKFMVYLQKENIIDESGMPKERFSAEFPKEGPSILRIQQVVRGDSAAYFCASSTTGWNTEAFFGQGTRLTVV.

This clone appeared a few times. The chain has TRBV4-2 and TRBJ2-2, with D tentatively TRBD1 (5 bases). The germline V gene encodes CDR1 LGHNA and CDR2 YNFKEQ. The CDR3 has 16 amino acids. The germline V and J ends were trimmed by 0 bases and 7 bases, with 15 bases remaining between them. CDR3 sequence reads: CASSQDRQGRYGELFF. In DNA, the CDR3 is TGTGCCAGCAGCCAAGATCGGCAGGGAAGGTACGGGGAGCTGTTTTTT.

The rearrangement links TRBV7-8 to TRBJ2-3, with a possible D match to TRBD2 (7 bases). The V and J ends lost 1 base and 4 bases respectively, with 12 bases between them. Germline assignment: CDR1 SGHVS and CDR2 FQNEAQ. The CDR3 is 15 amino acids. The CDR3 loop is CASSLGGGAPDTQYF. CDR3 coding DNA: TGTGCCAGCAGCTTAGGAGGGGGGGCCCCAGATACGCAGTATTTT.

The chain couples TRBV27 to TRBJ2-1; TRBD2 matches at 9 bases. The CDR3 covers 15 residues. Germline loops: CDR1 MNHEY, CDR2 SMNVEV (reference sequence). V lost 1 base and J lost 8; bases outside the gene matches: 6. The chain's CDR3 is CASSLWAGGPHEQFF. The CDR3 DNA reads as TGTGCCAGCAGTTTATGGGCGGGGGGGCCCCATGAGCAGTTCTTC.

The rearrangement uses TRBV18 and TRBJ2-7, with D possibly matching TRBD1 (6 bases). This CDR3 spans 13 amino acids. Per germline, CDR1 KGHSH and CDR2 LQKENI. V was shortened by 5 bases and J by 6 bases, with 14 bases between the two germline ends. CDR3 protein: CASSSRQESEQYF. CDR3 DNA sequence: TGTGCCAGCTCATCGCGACAGGAAAGCGAGCAGTACTTC.

This clone was detected a few times. The same CDR3 also results from other DNA sequences found in this sample. V usage is TRBV18 and J usage is TRBJ2-7; 9 bases match TRBD1. CDR1 is KGHSH, CDR2 LQKENI, per germline. The CDR3 runs to 14 residues. With 3 bases clipped from V and 1 base from J, the junction kept 1 base outside the gene matches. This chain's CDR3 is CASSPGTGSYEQYF. In DNA form, the CDR3 reads TGTGCCAGCTCACCGGGGACAGGGTCCTACGAGCAGTACTTC.

J is TRBJ2-1 and V is TRBV6-4, with 8 nucleotides matching TRBD1. This CDR3 is 11 amino acids long. From germline, CDR1 is MRHNA and CDR2 SNTAGT. Trimming took 10 bases from V and 10 from J; bases not matched to a gene: 6. CDR3 nucleotides: TGTGCCACCAGAGACAGGGGAGAGCAGTTCTTC. The encoded protein is CATRDRGEQFF.

J is TRBJ2-3 and V is TRBV27; D call uncertain. V was clipped by 5 bases and J by 3 bases, with 15 bases between them. In germline, CDR1 is MNHEY, CDR2 SMNVEV (reference sequence). This CDR3 has 15 amino acids. Written as DNA, the CDR3 is TGTGCCAGCAGTCGCTCGGCTAGGTTGACAGATACGCAGTATTTT. It specifies CASSRSARLTDTQYF.

The J gene is TRBJ2-1, the V gene TRBV24-1, with TRBD2 matching 9 bases. The CDR3 covers 19 residues. CDR1 and CDR2 from the germline V gene are KGHDR and SFDVKD. The V gene end was trimmed by 2 bases and the J gene end by 7 bases; junction bases not matched to a gene: 17. The CDR3 nucleotides are TGTGCCACCAGTGATTGGGCGGGGGGGCTTTCTCCGAACCATAATGAGCAGTTCTTC. This translates into CATSDWAGGLSPNHNEQFF.

This clone was seen a few times. The DNA of the CDR3 is TGTGCCAGCAGCGATAGGATGGGCGGTCGGCAGGGCTCAGGTGAAAAACTGTTTTTT. The encoded protein is CASSDRMGGRQGSGEKLFF. The V call is TRBV7-6, the J call TRBJ1-4; possibly TRBD1 for D (5 bases). The germline gives CDR1 SGHVS, CDR2 FNYEAQ. Trimming cost V 5 bases and J 7 bases, with 29 bases left between them. The CDR3 runs 19 residues.

The table lists this clone with a count of one. The chain couples TRBV29-1 to TRBJ2-4, with D perhaps matching TRBD2 (6 bases). The germline V and J ends were trimmed by 4 bases and 11 bases, with 12 bases remaining between them. The CDR3 has 11 amino acids. CDR1 and CDR2 (germline): SQVTM, ANQGSEA. CDR3 region: CSVGDSLVQYF. CDR3 DNA sequence: TGCAGCGTTGGGGACTCCTTAGTTCAGTACTTC.

The J gene is TRBJ2-5, the V gene TRBV27, with a tentative D call TRBD2 (5 bases). Trimming removed 2 bases at V and 2 bases at J, with 15 bases between. The CDR3 has 16 residues. The germline V gene has CDR1 MNHEY and CDR2 SMNVEV (reference sequence). Written as DNA, the CDR3 is TGTGCCAGCAGTTTACGGGGTACTCTCAAACAAGAGACCCAGTACTTC. Protein sequence: CASSLRGTLKQETQYF.

The chain uses TRBV24-1 and TRBJ2-1, with 7 bases aligning to TRBD2. After removal of 1 base from V and 7 bases from J, the junction contained 9 bases not matched to a gene. This CDR3 has 16 amino acids. Germline CDR1 KGHDR, CDR2 SFDVKD. The CDR3 reads CATSDFGGGPWNEQFF. In DNA, the CDR3 is TGTGCCACCAGTGATTTCGGCGGGGGTCCCTGGAATGAGCAGTTCTTC.

The chain joins TRBV5-4 to TRBJ1-1, with 8 bases that match TRBD1. The ends lost 3 bases at V and 5 bases at J; junction bases unmatched: 6. CDR1 is SGHNT, CDR2 YYREEE, per germline (reference sequence). The CDR3 runs 14 residues. The CDR3 sequence is CASSSGQGGTEAFF. The DNA for the CDR3 is TGTGCCAGCAGCTCTGGACAGGGAGGTACTGAAGCTTTCTTT.

The rearrangement links TRBV19 to TRBJ2-5; perhaps TRBD2 as D (5 bases). Germline V CDR1 and CDR2: LNHDA, SQIVND (reference sequence). The CDR3 spans 12 residues. V was trimmed by 8 bases and J by 4 bases, leaving 11 bases between them. CDR3 amino acids: CASGGVRETQYF. The DNA for the CDR3 is TGTGCCAGTGGAGGTGTTCGAGAGACCCAGTACTTC.

The chain joins TRBV6-5 to TRBJ1-3, with D possibly TRBD1 on 6 matching bases. CDR3 length equals 16 residues. The germline V and J ends were trimmed by 0 bases and 1 base, with 10 bases remaining between them. In germline, CDR1 is MNHEY, CDR2 SVGAGI. The CDR3: CASSYSGTHSGNTIYF. CDR3 in DNA: TGTGCCAGCAGTTACTCGGGGACACATTCTGGAAACACCATATATTTT.

The chain couples TRBV18 to TRBJ2-5; 8 bases align to TRBD1. This CDR3 is 16 amino acids long. Germline V gives CDR1 KGHSH, CDR2 LQKENI. J was trimmed by 3 bases and V by 3 bases; bases with no gene match: 9. Here the CDR3 reads CASSPLWTGTEETQYF. CDR3 coding DNA: TGTGCCAGCTCACCCCTTTGGACAGGGACAGAAGAGACCCAGTACTTC.

The rearrangement links TRBV5-4 to TRBJ2-7, with 9 bases lining up with TRBD1. CDR1 is SGHNT, CDR2 YYREEE, per germline (reference sequence). There are 16 residues in the CDR3. J gave up 3 bases and V 4 bases, and 11 bases lay outside the gene matches. DNA of the CDR3: TGTGCCAGCAGCCCCCACCCCGGACAGGGGCTCTACGAGCAGTACTTC. Amino acids: CASSPHPGQGLYEQYF.

The chain has TRBV7-9 and TRBJ2-5; TRBD2 aligns across 9 bases. CDR1 and CDR2 from the germline V gene are SEHNR and FQNEAQ (reference sequence). This CDR3 has 13 amino acids. V was clipped by 9 bases and J by 5 bases; unmatched bases: 7. Here the CDR3 DNA reads TGTGCCAGTCAGACTAGCGGTTGGGAGACCCAGTACTTC. Translation gives CASQTSGWETQYF. Supplemented by reference TRBV7-9 and TRBJ2-5, the full variable domain reads DTGVSQNPRHKITKRGQNVTFRCDPISEHNRLYWYRQTLGQGPEFLTYFQNEAQLEKSRLLSDRFSAERPKGSFSTLEIQRTEQGDSAMYLCASQTSGWETQYFGPGTRLLVL.

This sequence joins TRBV6-5 and TRBJ2-7; TRBD2 matches 12 bases. The trim removed 7 bases at V and 2 bases at J, leaving 6 bases unmatched. The germline gives CDR1 MNHEY, CDR2 SVGAGI. CDR3 length: 15 residues. CDR3 sequence reads: CASTQTSGGPYEQYF. The CDR3 coding sequence is TGTGCCAGCACCCAGACTAGCGGGGGACCCTACGAGCAGTACTTC.

The V call is TRBV15, the J call TRBJ2-5; D is ambiguous. The CDR3 covers 15 residues. The V end was cut by 1 base, the J end by 1 base, with 10 bases between. The V gene's germline CDR1 is LNHNV and CDR2 YYDKDF (reference sequence). Here the CDR3 reads CATSRAGRFQETQYF. The CDR3 nucleotides read TGTGCCACCAGCAGAGCTGGCAGATTCCAAGAGACCCAGTACTTC.